This T cell receptor (beta chain) was sequenced during a study of CD8 T cells in ankylosing spondylitis. Only a few counts were recorded for this clonotype. Its antigen is as yet unknown. TCRdb ran MiXCR on the 5' RACE reads and lists one entry per CDR3 protein. The table has some 700,000 distinct CDR3 sequences, under 20% seen once. Study conclusions and caveats: For ankylosing spondylitis blood, a TCR beta motif of 7 or 8 highly homologous variants appeared characteristic.

Germline V gives CDR1 SEHNR, CDR2 FQNEAQ (reference sequence). CDR3 size: 15 residues. Trimming at V came to 8 bases and at J to 6 bases, leaving 12 bases not matched to a gene. Sequencing was performed on blood, either unsorted or a sorted T cell fraction (not recorded which). The rearrangement uses TRBV7-9 and TRBJ2-1, with 8 bases matching TRBD1. The TCR comes from a male donor with ankylosing spondylitis. The CDR3 region is CASSYHLDRANEQFF. The CDR3 DNA reads TGTGCCAGCTCTTACCACCTGGACAGGGCCAATGAGCAGTTCTTC.